This T cell receptor (beta chain) stems from a study of blood T cell repertoires in COVID-19. Cohort 3 recovered donors had two negative PCRs, clearance, or symptom resolution. The method was immunoSEQ multiplex PCR; TCRdb's version includes in-frame clones alone and lacks a portion of them. Seen here are about 440,000 clones, roughly 91% observed once, and the top ten hold approximately 0.55%. Sequencing used PBMCs or T cells enriched from blood (not recorded which). The source is a man between 18 and 29 years old who had recovered from COVID-19.

The CDR3 spells CASSSLWEQYF. DNA for the CDR3: TGTGCCAGCAGCTCACTGTGGGAGCAGTACTTC. The chain joins TRBV5-8 to TRBJ2-7; no definite D call. The CDR3 contains 11 residues. V gave up 3 bases and J gave up 7 bases, with 8 bases separating them. Germline V gives CDR1 SGHTS, CDR2 YDEGEE.